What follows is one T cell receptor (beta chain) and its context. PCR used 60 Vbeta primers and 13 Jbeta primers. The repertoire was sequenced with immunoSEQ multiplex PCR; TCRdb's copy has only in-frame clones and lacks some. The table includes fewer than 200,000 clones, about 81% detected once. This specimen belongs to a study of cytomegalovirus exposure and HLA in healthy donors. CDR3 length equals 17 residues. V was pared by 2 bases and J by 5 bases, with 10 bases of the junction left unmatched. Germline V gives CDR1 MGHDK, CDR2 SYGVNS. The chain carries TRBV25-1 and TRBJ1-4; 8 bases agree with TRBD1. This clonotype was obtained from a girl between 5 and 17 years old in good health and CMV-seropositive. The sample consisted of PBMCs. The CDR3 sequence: CASSELETGGGNEKLFF. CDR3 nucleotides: TGTGCCAGCAGTGAACTGGAAACAGGGGGGGGAAATGAAAAACTGTTTTTT. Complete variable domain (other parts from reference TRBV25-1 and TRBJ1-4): EADIYQTPRYLVIGTGKKITLECSQTMGHDKMYWYQQDPGMELHLIHYSYGVNSTEKGDLSSESTVSRIRTEHFPLTLESARPSHTSQYLCASSELETGGGNEKLFFGSGTQLSVL.